Each of the 10 T cell receptor beta chains below was sequenced from the same sample in a study of long-term antiretroviral therapy in people with HIV. Running of the v3.0 immunoSEQ assay took place at survey level. Using immunoSEQ multiplex PCR, the repertoire was profiled, and TCRdb retains in-frame clones only, with some absent. Here the sample spans about 29,000 clones, roughly 90% being singletons. The material sequenced was unsorted PBMCs, taken 0.5 years after starting antiretroviral therapy. Every receptor here comes from a young woman with HIV.

V usage is TRBV7-3 and J usage is TRBJ2-1; a possible D gene is TRBD2 (5 bases). Per the germline V gene, CDR1 is SGHTA and CDR2 is FQGTGA. The CDR3 runs to 15 residues. V lost 1 base and J lost 5, with 12 bases in between. In nucleotides, the CDR3 is TGTGCCAGCAGCTTAAATCGGGGTACCCACAATGAGCAGTTCTTC. This codes for CASSLNRGTHNEQFF.

V and J are TRBV7-9 and TRBJ1-5; unclear D gene. The ends were cut back, 4 bases at V and 0 bases at J, with 13 bases in the middle. Looked up from germline, CDR1 is SEHNR and CDR2 is FQNEAQ (reference sequence). The CDR3 length is 16 residues. As DNA, the CDR3 is TGTGCCAGCAGCTACGCGGGAAGGCCTAGCAATCAGCCCCAGCATTTT. Translation: CASSYAGRPSNQPQHF.

The V call is TRBV6-5, the J call TRBJ2-7; D is undetermined. Germline assignment: CDR1 MNHEY and CDR2 SVGAGI. The CDR3 is made up of 15 amino acids. V gave up 0 bases and J gave up 5 bases, with 14 bases separating them. CDR3 in DNA: TGTGCCAGCAGTTACTCACTGGGAACGGCGAACGAGCAGTACTTC. It codes for CASSYSLGTANEQYF.

This rearrangement joins TRBV6-5 to TRBJ2-5; unclear D gene. Germline V gene lookup returns CDR1 MNHEY and CDR2 SVGAGI. The CDR3 has 13 residues. Trimming took 1 base from V and 5 from J, leaving 8 bases between them. The CDR3 loop is CASSYFPRETQYF. CDR3 DNA: TGTGCCAGCAGTTACTTCCCGCGCGAGACCCAGTACTTC.

The chain couples TRBV28 to TRBJ1-1; possibly TRBD1 for D (6 bases). V lost 4 bases and J 0 bases, leaving 12 bases between the germline ends. This CDR3 has 15 amino acids. Germline CDR1 reads MDHEN; CDR2 reads SYDVKM. The CDR3: CASSYEQGLNTEAFF. The CDR3 DNA reads TGTGCCAGCAGTTACGAACAGGGCCTGAACACTGAAGCTTTCTTT.

This clone was seen only a few times. Other DNA sequences in the sample encode the same CDR3. The chain links TRBV28 to TRBJ1-5, with D hard to call. Looked up from germline, CDR1 is MDHEN and CDR2 is SYDVKM. Trimming shortened V by 2 bases and J by 0 bases, and 8 bases separated the two germline ends. The CDR3 is 15 residues long. Here the CDR3 reads CASSLGGYSNQPQHF. The DNA for the CDR3 is TGTGCCAGCAGTTTAGGCGGTTATAGCAATCAGCCCCAGCATTTT.

The gene calls are TRBV18 and TRBJ1-1; D might be TRBD1 (6 bases). Trimming cost V 5 bases and J 4 bases, with 14 bases left between them. This CDR3 is built from 14 residues. CDR1 and CDR2 (germline): KGHSH, LQKENI. CDR3 in DNA: TGTGCCAGCTCATCCCAACAGGGAATCACTGAAGCTTTCTTT. Translating it yields CASSSQQGITEAFF.

This chain joins TRBV5-1 and TRBJ2-3; 16 positions match TRBD2. Per germline, CDR1 SGHRS and CDR2 YFSETQ. J lost 5 bases, V lost 2 bases, and 11 bases had no gene match. CDR3 length: 19 amino acids. The DNA of the CDR3 is TGCGCCAGCAGCTTCCCCGGGACTAGCGGGAGGGCATTCAGAGATACGCAGTATTTT. It codes for CASSFPGTSGRAFRDTQYF.

CDR3 residues: CASSPPRSAGPTDTQYF. In nucleotides, the CDR3 is TGTGCCAGCAGCCCCCCCCGGTCAGCGGGGCCCACAGATACGCAGTATTTT. This chain links TRBV7-6 with TRBJ2-3, with 7 nucleotides matching TRBD2. The CDR3 runs 17 residues. The trim removed 5 bases at V and 2 bases at J, leaving 13 bases unmatched. Germline values: CDR1 SGHVS, CDR2 FNYEAQ.

The chain combines TRBV9 with TRBJ2-5; tentatively, D is TRBD1 (6 bases). Trimming cost V 3 bases and J 4 bases, with 16 bases left between them. This CDR3 region has 15 residues. CDR1 SGDLS and CDR2 YYNGEE come from the germline V gene. The CDR3 DNA follows: TGTGCCAGCAGCGCCGCACTAGGGGGTAGAGAGACCCAGTACTTC. Translated: CASSAALGGRETQYF.